This note documents a single T cell receptor (beta chain) sequence. Germline lookup yields CDR1 SGHAT and CDR2 FQNNGV. V was cut by 1 base and J by 3 bases, with 15 bases left in between. The CDR3 contains 16 residues. The data were obtained in a study of blood T cell repertoires in COVID-19. Sequenced by immunoSEQ multiplex PCR; TCRdb stores in-frame clones only, minus some. The repertoire holds over 250,000 clones, with over 85% as singletons. The sequence was obtained from an older woman who had recovered from COVID-19. Sequences were obtained from PBMCs or T cells enriched from blood (not recorded which). J is TRBJ1-1 and V is TRBV11-2; D perhaps matches TRBD1 (6 bases). Here the CDR3 reads CASSLGQGYWDTEAFF. CDR3 nucleotide sequence: TGTGCCAGCAGCTTAGGTCAGGGGTACTGGGACACTGAAGCTTTCTTT.